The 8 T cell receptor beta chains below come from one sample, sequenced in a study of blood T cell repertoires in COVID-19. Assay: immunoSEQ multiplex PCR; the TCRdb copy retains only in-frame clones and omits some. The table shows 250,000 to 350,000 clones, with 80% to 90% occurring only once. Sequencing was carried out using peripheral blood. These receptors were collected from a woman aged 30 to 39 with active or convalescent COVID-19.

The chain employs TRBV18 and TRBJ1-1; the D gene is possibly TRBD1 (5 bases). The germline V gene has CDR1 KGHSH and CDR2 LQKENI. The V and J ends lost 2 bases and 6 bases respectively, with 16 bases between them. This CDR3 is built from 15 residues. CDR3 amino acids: CASSPIAGSLAEAFF. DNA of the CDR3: TGTGCCAGCTCACCAATCGCAGGGTCGCTTGCTGAAGCTTTCTTT. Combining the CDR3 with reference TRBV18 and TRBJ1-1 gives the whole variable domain NAGVMQNPRHLVRRRGQEARLRCSPMKGHSHVYWYRQLPEEGLKFMVYLQKENIIDESGMPKERFSAEFPKEGPSILRIQQVVRGDSAAYFCASSPIAGSLAEAFFGQGTRLTVV.

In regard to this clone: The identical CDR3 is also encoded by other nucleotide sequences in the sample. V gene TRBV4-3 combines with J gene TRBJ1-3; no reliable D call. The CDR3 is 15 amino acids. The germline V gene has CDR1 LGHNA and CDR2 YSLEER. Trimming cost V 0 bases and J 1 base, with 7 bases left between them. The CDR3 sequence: CASSQDRGSGNTIYF. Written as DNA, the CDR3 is TGCGCCAGCAGCCAAGATCGCGGTTCTGGAAACACCATATATTTT.

This chain's CDR3 is CASSSTGPGNTIYF. The DNA for the CDR3 is TGTGCCAGCAGCTCCACAGGTCCGGGAAACACCATATATTTT. The rearrangement uses TRBV7-9 and TRBJ1-3, with a weak D call TRBD1 (5 bases). V lost 4 bases and J lost 4, with 11 bases in between. CDR3 length: 14 amino acids. Germline V lookup: CDR1 SEHNR, CDR2 FQNEAQ (reference sequence).

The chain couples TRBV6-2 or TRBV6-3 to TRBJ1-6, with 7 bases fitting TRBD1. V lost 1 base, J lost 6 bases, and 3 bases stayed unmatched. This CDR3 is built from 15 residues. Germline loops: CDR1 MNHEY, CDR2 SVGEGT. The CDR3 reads CASSYFAGGNSPLHF. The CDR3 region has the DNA TGTGCCAGCAGTTACTTTGCAGGGGGTAATTCACCCCTCCACTTT.

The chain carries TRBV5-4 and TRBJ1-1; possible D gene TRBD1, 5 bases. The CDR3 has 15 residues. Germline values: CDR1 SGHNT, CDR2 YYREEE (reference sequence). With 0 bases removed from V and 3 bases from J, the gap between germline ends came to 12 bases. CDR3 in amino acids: CASSLDHGGDTEAFF. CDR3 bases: TGTGCCAGCAGCTTGGACCACGGGGGGGACACTGAAGCTTTCTTT. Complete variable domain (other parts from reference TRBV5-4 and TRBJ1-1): ETGVTQSPTHLIKTRGQQVTLRCSSQSGHNTVSWYQQALGQGPQFIFQYYREEENGRGNFPPRFSGLQFPNYSSELNVNALELDDSALYLCASSLDHGGDTEAFFGQGTRLTVV.

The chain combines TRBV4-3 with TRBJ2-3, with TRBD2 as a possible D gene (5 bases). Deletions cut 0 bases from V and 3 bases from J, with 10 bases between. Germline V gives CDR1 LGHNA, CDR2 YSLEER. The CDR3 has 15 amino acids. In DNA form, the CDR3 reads TGCGCCAGCAGCCAAGATCCGGGGTTTACAGATACGCAGTATTTT. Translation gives CASSQDPGFTDTQYF.

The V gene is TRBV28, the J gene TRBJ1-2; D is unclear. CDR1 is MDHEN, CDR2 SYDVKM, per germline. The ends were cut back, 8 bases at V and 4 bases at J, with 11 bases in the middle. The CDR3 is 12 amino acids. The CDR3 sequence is CASEETGYGYTF. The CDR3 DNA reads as TGTGCCAGCGAGGAGACTGGCTATGGCTACACCTTC.

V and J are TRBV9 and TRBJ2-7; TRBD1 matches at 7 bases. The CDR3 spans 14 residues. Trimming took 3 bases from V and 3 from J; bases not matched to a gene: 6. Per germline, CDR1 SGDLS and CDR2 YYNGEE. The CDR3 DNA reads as TGTGCCAGCAGCGAAAGAGGGGACAGCTACGAGCAGTACTTC. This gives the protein CASSERGDSYEQYF.